This passage covers 4 T cell receptor beta chains from one sample sequenced in a study of beta chain features in type 1 diabetes. The entirety of the isolated RNA underwent reverse transcription, so expressed TCRB transcripts were sequenced. Clones were read by immunoSEQ multiplex PCR, and TCRdb kept only the in-frame ones, dropping some. The sample carries fewer than 45,000 clones, approximately 60% recorded once. Source material: Tregs from blood. The origin of the receptors is a woman in her 30s in good health.

V usage is TRBV6-5 and J usage is TRBJ2-5; D uncertain. Germline-derived CDR1 and CDR2 are MNHEY and SVGAGI. Trimming took 3 bases from V and 5 from J, leaving 10 bases between them. The CDR3 totals 13 residues. The CDR3 DNA sequence: TGTGCCAGCAGTTATAGGATCGGGGAGACCCAGTACTTC. This gives the protein CASSYRIGETQYF.

The V and J genes are TRBV25-1 and TRBJ2-1, with TRBD2 identical over 13 bases. The CDR3 is 18 amino acids. With 6 bases clipped from V and 1 base from J, the junction kept 9 bases outside the gene matches. Germline-derived CDR1 and CDR2 are MGHDK and SYGVNS. In DNA form, the CDR3 reads TGTGCCAGCAGCCGAGGACTAGCGGGAGAGCAGTCCTACAATGAGCAGTTCTTC. This translates into CASSRGLAGEQSYNEQFF.

The V and J genes are TRBV27 and TRBJ1-4, with TRBD1 identical over 9 bases. The CDR3 consists of 14 residues. CDR1 is MNHEY, CDR2 SMNVEV, per germline (reference sequence). V shed 4 bases, J shed 8 bases, and the junction held 5 bases outside the gene matches. The DNA of the CDR3 is TGTGCCAGCAGTTCCGGGACAGGGAACGAAAAACTGTTTTTT. Translating it yields CASSSGTGNEKLFF.

This chain uses TRBV6-1 with TRBJ2-1, with 11 bases lining up with TRBD2. The CDR3 runs to 15 residues. J lost 10 bases, V lost 3 bases, and 8 bases had no gene match. Germline lookup yields CDR1 MNHNS and CDR2 SASEGT. CDR3 DNA: TGTGCCAGCAGTGATAGCGGGAGGGCCTCTTTCGAGCAGTTCTTC. Amino acids: CASSDSGRASFEQFF.